Shown below are 26 T cell receptor beta chains from a single sample sequenced in a study of blood T cells in healthy people across ages. Using a J-beta primer mix together with a sample-barcoded 5' primer, a second PCR was run for roughly 6 to 12 cycles. Each CDR3 protein gets one entry after TCRdb re-called the 5' RACE reads with MiXCR. In the table there are about 840,000 distinct CDR3 sequences, 29% of which are singletons. The sample was also linked to a second study, of T cells of mothers and their children.

The sample was blood. These receptors originate from a middle-aged woman in good health.

The V and J genes are TRBV7-2 and TRBJ2-1; 8 bases agree with TRBD1. Per the germline V gene, CDR1 is SGHTA and CDR2 is FQGNSA. The CDR3 runs to 14 residues. The ends lost 3 bases at V and 5 bases at J; junction bases unmatched: 3. CDR3 protein: CASSLTGANNEQFF. In nucleotides, the CDR3 is TGTGCCAGCAGCTTGACAGGGGCAAACAATGAGCAGTTCTTC. Full variable domain (rest looked up from reference TRBV7-2 and TRBJ2-1): GAGVSQSPSNKVTEKGKDVELRCDPISGHTALYWYRQSLGQGLEFLIYFQGNSAPDKSGLPSDRFSAERTGGSVSTLTIQRTQQEDSAVYLCASSLTGANNEQFFGPGTRLTVL.

The chain couples TRBV19 to TRBJ2-7, with 7 bases lining up with TRBD1. V gave up 6 bases and J gave up 2 bases; unmatched junction bases: 4. The V gene's germline CDR1 is LNHDA and CDR2 SQIVND (reference sequence). The CDR3 is made up of 13 amino acids. CDR3 in amino acids: CASRGQDTYEQYF. The CDR3 nucleotides read TGTGCCAGTAGAGGACAGGACACCTACGAGCAGTACTTC.

This clonotype was picked up a small number of times. The rearrangement uses TRBV6-5 and TRBJ1-4; no clear D. Germline CDR1 and CDR2: MNHEY and SVGAGI. V was shortened by 5 bases and J by 10 bases, with 11 bases between the two germline ends. The CDR3 is 12 amino acids. The CDR3 is CASSQLGGKLFF. CDR3 nucleotide sequence: TGTGCCAGCAGTCAACTGGGAGGAAAACTGTTTTTT.

The J gene is TRBJ2-5, the V gene TRBV10-3, with 9 positions matching TRBD2. Trimming took 4 bases from V and 1 from J; bases not matched to a gene: 1. Germline CDR1 is ENHRY and CDR2 is SYGVKD. The CDR3 is 14 amino acids. The CDR3 DNA reads as TGTGCCATCAGTGTGACTAGCGGCCAAGAGACCCAGTACTTC. As protein: CAISVTSGQETQYF.

There are a few counts of this clonotype. This chain links TRBV2 with TRBJ2-3; D gene ambiguous. Germline CDR1 is SNHLY and CDR2 is FYNNEI. V was trimmed by 7 bases and J by 7 bases, leaving 9 bases between them. This CDR3 has 11 amino acids. CDR3 bases: TGTGCCAGCAATCCCTGGAATACGCAGTATTTT. It codes for CASNPWNTQYF.

This clonotype was found a few times. V gene TRBV20-1 combines with J gene TRBJ1-5; possibly TRBD1 for D (6 bases). V was pared by 3 bases and J by 0 bases, with 15 bases between. Germline V gene sequence: CDR1 DFQATT, CDR2 SNEGSKA (reference sequence). The CDR3 is 16 residues long. The CDR3 DNA sequence: TGCAGTGCTAGTGGGAGGGGGAGGTATAGCAATCAGCCCCAGCATTTT. Protein sequence: CSASGRGRYSNQPQHF.

This clonotype came up a few times. The rearrangement joins TRBV18 to TRBJ2-5; TRBD1 aligns across 8 bases. V lost 4 bases to trimming and J lost 2 bases; unmatched junction nucleotides: 6. CDR1 is KGHSH and CDR2 is LQKENI in the germline V gene. CDR3 length equals 15 residues. Here the CDR3 DNA reads TGTGCCAGCTCACGCCGACAGGGGAATCAAGAGACCCAGTACTTC. This translates into CASSRRQGNQETQYF.

Concerning this clonotype itself: A single base separates this from a much larger clone, so it may be a read error. The chain is built from TRBV4-1 and TRBJ1-2, with a tentative D call TRBD1 (5 bases). Trimming removed 1 base at V and 4 bases at J, with 10 bases between. The V gene's germline CDR1 is MGHRA and CDR2 YSYEKL. This CDR3 region has 14 residues. The CDR3 protein is CASSQGGASYGYTF. The CDR3 bases are TGCGCCAGCAGCCAAGGTGGGGCCAGCTATGGCTACACCTTC.

V is TRBV7-2 and J is TRBJ2-5; 9 bases fit TRBD2. The J call may be mistaken, given a closer DNA end match to TRBJ2-7. Germline CDR1 SGHTA, CDR2 FQGNSA. This CDR3 comprises 14 residues. The CDR3 coding sequence is TGTGCCAGCAGCTCTAGCGGGGCGTTCGGCGAGCAGTACTTC. Protein product: CASSSSGAFGEQYF.

This clonotype occurred many times. The rearrangement joins TRBV5-6 to TRBJ1-2; unclear D gene. CDR3 size: 13 residues. Germline assignment: CDR1 SGHDT and CDR2 YYEEEE. V lost 5 bases and J lost 2, with 10 bases in between. The chain's CDR3 is CASRGRGNYGYTF. CDR3 DNA: TGTGCCAGCAGAGGTCGAGGGAACTATGGCTACACCTTC.

With respect to this clonotype: A junction end diverges from the germline sequence, so it may reflect a read error. The V call is TRBV20-1, the J call TRBJ1-6; TRBD1 matches 7 bases. Germline V CDR1 and CDR2: DFQATT, SNEGSKA (reference sequence). The CDR3 spans 10 residues. The CDR3 reads CSAMGQPPHF. CDR3 nucleotide sequence: TGCAGTGCTATGGGACAGCCCCCCCACTTT.

A note on this clonotype: Relative to the germline gene, one junction end is altered; a read error may explain this. CDR3 DNA sequence: TGTGCCAGCAGCCCCGGGAGTGGGCGGGGCAGATTT. This codes for CASSPGSGRGRF. The chain joins TRBV3-1 to TRBJ2-3; the D gene is possibly TRBD2 (6 bases). The CDR3 spans 12 residues. CDR1 and CDR2 from the germline V gene are LGHDT and YNNKEL (reference sequence).

In its sample, this clonotype was seen many times. This rearrangement joins TRBV10-3 to TRBJ2-4; the D is unclear. Trimming took 3 bases from V and 5 from J, leaving 8 bases between them. This CDR3 contains 13 residues. Germline CDR1 and CDR2: ENHRY and SYGVKD. Written as DNA, the CDR3 is TGTGCCATCAGTGATCGGGCGGAAAACATTCAGTACTTC. Its translation is CAISDRAENIQYF.

V usage is TRBV7-8 and J usage is TRBJ1-5; 8 bases map to TRBD1. The CDR3 length is 16 residues. The germline CDR1 and CDR2 sequences are SGHVS and FQNEAQ. V lost 1 base to trimming and J lost 4 bases; unmatched junction nucleotides: 6. CDR3 in DNA: TGTGCCAGCAGCTTAGATCCAGGGGGCTTAAATCAGCCCCAGCATTTT. This gives the protein CASSLDPGGLNQPQHF. The whole variable domain, filled in from reference TRBV7-8 and TRBJ1-5, reads GAGVSQSPRYKVAKRGQDVALRCDPISGHVSLFWYQQALGQGPEFLTYFQNEAQLDKSGLPSDRFFAERPEGSVSTLKIQRTQQEDSAVYLCASSLDPGGLNQPQHFGDGTRLSIL.

This clonotype was counted once. A junction end diverges from the germline sequence, so it may reflect a read error. The V gene is TRBV5-1, the J gene TRBJ2-6; D perhaps matches TRBD1 (6 bases). The CDR3 totals 18 residues. Germline CDR1 and CDR2: SGHRS and YFSETQ. DNA for the CDR3: TGCGCCAGCAGCTTGGTACTCAGGGGCAATTCTGGGGCCAACGTCCGGCCTTTC. Protein sequence: CASSLVLRGNSGANVRPF.

Of note for this clonotype: Being one base from a much bigger clone, this may be a read error. The genes are TRBV29-1 and TRBJ2-1; 9 positions match TRBD1. CDR1 is SQVTM and CDR2 is ANQGSEA in the germline V gene. The CDR3 sequence is 14 residues long. CDR3 sequence: CGAADRGDYNEQFF. The CDR3 DNA reads as TGCGGCGCCGCGGACAGGGGCGACTACAATGAGCAGTTCTTC.

This clonotype was counted at least ten times. The rearrangement joins TRBV7-2 to TRBJ1-2; D gene ambiguous. Trimming removed 5 bases from V and 4 bases from J, with 8 bases in between. The V gene's germline CDR1 is SGHTA and CDR2 FQGNSA. The CDR3 consists of 12 residues. In DNA form, the CDR3 reads TGTGCCAGCAGCCCCCAGGTCTATGGCTACACCTTC. Translation: CASSPQVYGYTF.

CDR3 DNA: TGTGCCAGCAGCTTAGGCTGGGGAACCGGCAATGAGCAGTTCTTC. Amino acids: CASSLGWGTGNEQFF. The J gene is TRBJ2-1, the V gene TRBV7-9; D remains ambiguous. Germline CDR1 is SEHNR and CDR2 is FQNEAQ (reference sequence). The CDR3 has 15 amino acids. V lost 1 base to trimming and J lost 6 bases, with 13 bases between them.

This clonotype has only a few counts. The V gene is TRBV29-1, the J gene TRBJ1-2; D not certain. The V gene's germline CDR1 is SQVTM and CDR2 ANQGSEA. The ends were cut back, 2 bases at V and 9 bases at J, with 10 bases in the middle. This CDR3 has 11 residues. CDR3 nucleotide sequence: TGCAGCGTTGAATACGTGCGGAGCTACACCTTC. Protein: CSVEYVRSYTF.

Notes on this clonotype: A much more abundant neighbour one base away suggests this may be a read error. The chain joins TRBV29-1 to TRBJ2-2, with a weak D call TRBD2 (6 bases). The CDR3 extends over 14 amino acids. V lost 5 bases, J lost 6 bases, and 16 bases lay in between. Germline lookup yields CDR1 SQVTM and CDR2 ANQGSEA. This chain's CDR3 is CSVLAGGDAGELFF. DNA of the CDR3: TGCAGCGTTCTGGCAGGAGGGGACGCCGGGGAGCTGTTTTTT.

The genes are TRBV6-1 and TRBJ2-3; TRBD2 might be the D (5 bases). Germline loops: CDR1 MNHNS, CDR2 SASEGT. The CDR3 spans 15 residues. V lost 5 bases, J lost 0 bases, and 12 bases lay in between. The DNA for the CDR3 is TGTGCCAGCAGTAGCGTCGGGGTGAGCACAGATACGCAGTATTTT. It translates to CASSSVGVSTDTQYF.

The chain employs TRBV6-1 and TRBJ2-1; D is unresolved. CDR1 is MNHNS, CDR2 SASEGT, per germline. V lost 5 bases and J lost 9, with 11 bases in between. CDR3 length equals 12 residues. CDR3 in amino acids: CASSPIASEQFF. CDR3 nucleotide sequence: TGTGCCAGCAGTCCTATAGCCTCTGAGCAGTTCTTC.

The rearrangement uses TRBV5-1 and TRBJ1-2, with 8 nucleotides matching TRBD1. This CDR3 spans 14 amino acids. The V and J ends lost 3 bases and 8 bases, in that order; junction bases with no gene match: 9. Germline CDR1 reads SGHRS; CDR2 reads YFSETQ. CDR3 loop: CASSWAGGVSGYTF. CDR3 sequence (DNA): TGCGCCAGCAGCTGGGCAGGGGGCGTGAGCGGCTACACCTTC.

V gene TRBV6-4 combines with J gene TRBJ1-6; 7 positions agree with TRBD1. Germline CDR1 and CDR2: MRHNA and SNTAGT. The CDR3 consists of 16 residues. Trimming at V came to 8 bases and at J to 7 bases, leaving 14 bases not matched to a gene. The CDR3 DNA reads as TGTGCCAGCGGTCGACTGGAGTGGGACAGCAATTCACCCCTCCACTTT. Amino acids: CASGRLEWDSNSPLHF.

This clonotype was recorded many times. The rearrangement links TRBV7-3 to TRBJ2-5; D call uncertain. CDR1 is SGHTA and CDR2 is FQGTGA in the germline V gene. This CDR3 has 13 amino acids. Trimming removed 5 bases from V and 5 bases from J, with 12 bases in between. The CDR3 loop reads CASSLQFGETQYF. The CDR3 DNA is TGTGCCAGCAGCCTCCAGTTTGGGGAGACCCAGTACTTC.

There are many counts of this clonotype. J is TRBJ2-7 and V is TRBV29-1; 9 bases align to TRBD2. The trim removed 5 bases at V and 3 bases at J, leaving 5 bases unmatched. There are 13 residues in the CDR3. Germline loops: CDR1 SQVTM, CDR2 ANQGSEA. CDR3 sequence: CSVTLAGYYEQYF. DNA for the CDR3: TGCAGCGTTACCCTAGCGGGGTACTACGAGCAGTACTTC.